The 17 T cell receptor beta chains listed next were all sequenced from one sample in a study of cytomegalovirus exposure and HLA in healthy donors. The data were produced by immunoSEQ multiplex PCR, yet TCRdb's version contains in-frame clones alone and is incomplete. The table has around 190,000 clones, more than 70% seen once. Source material: PBMCs. The receptors originated from a woman under 30 in good health and CMV-seronegative.

This chain links TRBV19 with TRBJ2-7, with D possibly being TRBD1 (5 bases). Germline V gives CDR1 LNHDA, CDR2 SQIVND (reference sequence). This CDR3 comprises 14 residues. V was trimmed by 0 bases and J by 0 bases, leaving 6 bases between them. CDR3 nucleotides: TGTGCCAGTAGTATAGAGGGGCCCTCCTACGAGCAGTACTTC. Translating it yields CASSIEGPSYEQYF.

The DNA for the CDR3 is TGTGCCAGCAGCGTAGCTGCTCAGGGGGGCGTGGGAGATACGCAGTATTTT. Protein: CASSVAAQGGVGDTQYF. The rearrangement joins TRBV9 to TRBJ2-3; possibly TRBD1 for D (7 bases). Germline V CDR1 and CDR2: SGDLS, YYNGEE. This CDR3 region has 17 residues. Trimming removed 0 bases at V and 5 bases at J, with 19 bases between.

The chain links TRBV5-6 to TRBJ2-1, with 9 bases that match TRBD2. The J segment lost 8 bases and the V segment lost 0 bases, leaving 6 bases of the junction unmatched. Germline CDR1 is SGHDT and CDR2 is YYEEEE. The CDR3 covers 15 residues. The CDR3 loop is CASSLERGAIDEQFF. The CDR3 DNA follows: TGTGCCAGCAGCTTGGAGCGGGGGGCCATCGATGAGCAGTTCTTC.

The V call is TRBV15, the J call TRBJ2-1; a possible D gene is TRBD1 (6 bases). Trimming shortened V by 0 bases and J by 4 bases, and 10 bases separated the two germline ends. This CDR3 comprises 15 residues. CDR1 is LNHNV, CDR2 YYDKDF, per germline (reference sequence). The CDR3 DNA follows: TGTGCCACCAGCAGAGAAGGGACACCTTACAATGAGCAGTTCTTC. It translates to CATSREGTPYNEQFF.

The chain joins TRBV4-1 to TRBJ2-1, with 7 bases lining up with TRBD2. The CDR3 runs 16 residues. The V and J ends lost 1 base and 6 bases, in that order; junction bases with no gene match: 9. Germline V gene data show CDR1 as MGHRA and CDR2 as YSYEKL. The CDR3 coding sequence is TGCGCCAGCAGCCAAGGGCTAGCGGCCAGAATCAATGAGCAGTTCTTC. Its translation: CASSQGLAARINEQFF.

The chain combines TRBV5-6 with TRBJ2-7; perhaps TRBD1 as D (5 bases). The CDR3 is 12 residues long. CDR1 SGHDT and CDR2 YYEEEE come from the germline V gene. Trimming removed 3 bases at V and 4 bases at J, with 8 bases between. As DNA, the CDR3 is TGTGCCAGCAGCTACGACAGTTACGAGCAGTACTTC. Translation gives CASSYDSYEQYF. The complete variable domain, with remaining parts taken from reference TRBV5-6 and TRBJ2-7, reads DAGVTQSPTHLIKTRGQQVTLRCSPKSGHDTVSWYQQALGQGPQFIFQYYEEEERQRGNFPDRFSGHQFPNYSSELNVNALLLGDSALYLCASSYDSYEQYFGPGTRLTVT.

The V call is TRBV6-5, the J call TRBJ2-1, with 10 nucleotides matching TRBD2. Losses at the gene ends were 5 bases for V and 5 bases for J; bases not matched to a gene: 6. The CDR3 consists of 15 residues. Germline values: CDR1 MNHEY, CDR2 SVGAGI. In nucleotides, the CDR3 is TGTGCCAGCAGTCGTAGCGGGAGGTTTCACAATGAGCAGTTCTTC. Translation: CASSRSGRFHNEQFF.

V usage is TRBV7-8 and J usage is TRBJ1-1; 7 positions match TRBD1. CDR3 length equals 14 residues. J gave up 8 bases and V 5 bases, and 11 bases lay outside the gene matches. Germline CDR1 and CDR2: SGHVS and FQNEAQ. CDR3 sequence: CASSRLGGQSEAFF. The DNA for the CDR3 is TGTGCCAGCAGCCGATTAGGGGGCCAATCGGAAGCTTTCTTT. Full variable domain (missing parts from reference TRBV7-8 and TRBJ1-1): GAGVSQSPRYKVAKRGQDVALRCDPISGHVSLFWYQQALGQGPEFLTYFQNEAQLDKSGLPSDRFFAERPEGSVSTLKIQRTQQEDSAVYLCASSRLGGQSEAFFGQGTRLTVV.

The CDR3 DNA is TGTGCCAGCAGCCCCGGTAATGAGCAGTACTTC. It codes for CASSPGNEQYF. This sequence joins TRBV7-6 and TRBJ2-7; D ambiguous. Trimming took off 5 bases at V and 7 bases at J, with 9 bases between the two ends. The CDR3 contains 11 residues. CDR1 and CDR2 from the germline V gene are SGHVS and FNYEAQ.

The CDR3 loop reads CASSASGGAYEQYF. DNA of the CDR3: TGTGCCAGCAGTGCAAGCGGGGGGGCCTACGAGCAGTACTTC. The chain combines TRBV2 with TRBJ2-7; 10 positions match TRBD2. The CDR3 spans 14 residues. Losses at the gene ends were 4 bases for V and 2 bases for J; bases not matched to a gene: 2. CDR1 is SNHLY and CDR2 is FYNNEI in the germline V gene.

The chain couples TRBV5-1 to TRBJ2-7, with 7 bases lining up with TRBD1. The CDR3 loop spans 15 amino acids. Losses at the gene ends were 4 bases for V and 0 bases for J; bases not matched to a gene: 7. CDR1 is SGHRS and CDR2 is YFSETQ in the germline V gene. The CDR3 spells CASSLLWTGSYEQYF. The CDR3, as DNA: TGCGCCAGCAGCCTCCTTTGGACAGGCTCCTACGAGCAGTACTTC.

This clone was observed a few times. This chain joins TRBV18 and TRBJ1-1; 8 positions match TRBD1. CDR3 size: 14 residues. V lost 7 bases to trimming and J lost 0 bases; unmatched junction nucleotides: 4. The V gene's germline CDR1 is KGHSH and CDR2 LQKENI. CDR3 amino acids: CASYPTGVNTEAFF. CDR3 bases: TGTGCCAGCTACCCGACAGGGGTGAACACTGAAGCTTTCTTT.

The chain links TRBV4-1 to TRBJ2-3; D gene ambiguous. The CDR3 totals 13 residues. Trimming pared 4 bases from V and 3 bases from J, leaving 8 bases between. Germline CDR1 and CDR2: MGHRA and YSYEKL. Here the CDR3 DNA reads TGCGCCAGCAGCCGCGTCCCGACAGATACGCAGTATTTT. Its translation: CASSRVPTDTQYF.

The chain combines TRBV30 with TRBJ1-6; 7 positions agree with TRBD1. CDR3 size: 14 residues. Germline CDR1 reads GTSNPN; CDR2 reads SVGIG (reference sequence). V trimming: 3 bases; J trimming: 8 bases; junction bases outside the gene matches: 7. The CDR3 region has the DNA TGTGCCTGGAGCACAGGGGTTGAGGATTCACCCCTCCACTTT. It translates to CAWSTGVEDSPLHF.

The genes are TRBV27 and TRBJ2-5; possible D gene TRBD2, 6 bases. The germline gives CDR1 MNHEY, CDR2 SMNVEV (reference sequence). This CDR3 has 16 residues. Trimming removed 5 bases at V and 1 base at J, with 17 bases between. DNA of the CDR3: TGTGCCAGCAGTCCGGAACTAGCCCACTCCCAAGAGACCCAGTACTTC. As protein: CASSPELAHSQETQYF.

This clone appeared a single time. This rearrangement joins TRBV7-7 to TRBJ2-2; unclear D gene. Germline loops: CDR1 SSHAT, CDR2 FNYEAQ (reference sequence). The CDR3 has 13 residues. V lost 5 bases, J lost 6 bases, and 10 bases lay in between. This CDR3 is CASSPSDSGELFF. For the CDR3, the DNA is TGTGCCAGCAGCCCAAGCGACTCCGGGGAGCTGTTTTTT.

The count of this clone is one. The V call is TRBV5-1, the J call TRBJ1-2; 10 bases align to TRBD1. The germline gives CDR1 SGHRS, CDR2 YFSETQ. The CDR3 length is 13 residues. The junction had 6 bases not matched to a gene; V was cut back by 5 bases and J by 8 bases. This chain's CDR3 is CASSPETGGGYTF. The CDR3 nucleotides read TGCGCCAGCAGTCCTGAGACAGGGGGCGGCTACACCTTC.